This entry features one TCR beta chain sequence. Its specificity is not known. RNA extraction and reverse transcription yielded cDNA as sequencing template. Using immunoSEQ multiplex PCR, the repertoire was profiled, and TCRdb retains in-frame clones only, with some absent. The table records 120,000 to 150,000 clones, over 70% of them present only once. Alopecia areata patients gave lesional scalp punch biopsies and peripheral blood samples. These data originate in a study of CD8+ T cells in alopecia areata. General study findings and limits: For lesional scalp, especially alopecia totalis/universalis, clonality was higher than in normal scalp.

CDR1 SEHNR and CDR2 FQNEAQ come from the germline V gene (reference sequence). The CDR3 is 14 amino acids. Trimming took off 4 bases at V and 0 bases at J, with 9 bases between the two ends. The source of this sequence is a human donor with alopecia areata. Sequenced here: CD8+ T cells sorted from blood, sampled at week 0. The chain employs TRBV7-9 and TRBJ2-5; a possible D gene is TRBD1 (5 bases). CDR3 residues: CASSSPDNQETQYF. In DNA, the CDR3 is TGTGCCAGCAGCTCCCCGGACAACCAAGAGACCCAGTACTTC.